These T cell receptor beta chains were read from a single sample in a study of regulatory T cells in long-lasting Graves disease. TCRdb re-derived calls from the multiplex PCR reads in MiXCR, one entry per CDR3 protein. This table holds about 610,000 distinct CDR3 sequences, roughly a sixth found once. The same sample was also studied in work on T cells in Graves' hyperthyroidism and ophthalmopathy.

The sequenced sample was peripheral blood mononuclear cells (PBMCs), obtained at new diagnosis, from a patient treated with antithyroid drugs. The receptor set was obtained from a man younger than 35 with Graves disease. Each CDR3 is given with its conserved first and last residue. D genes are given only for firm matches. Size values are once, few and many counts, or a class for expanded clones, and some rows have none.

>few|-|TRBV2|TRBJ2-7
CASSGSQGAPYEQYF
TGTGCCAGCAGTGGGAGTCAGGGAGCCCCCTACGAGCAGTACTTC
>-|TRBD1|TRBV7-9|TRBJ2-4
CASSSTGTENIQYF
TGTGCCAGCAGCTCTACCGGGACAGAGAACATTCAGTACTTC
>-|-|TRBV7-2|TRBJ2-2
CASKPGSSGGELFF
TGTGCCAGCAAACCGGGGTCCTCAGGAGGGGAGCTGTTTTTT
>many|TRBD2|TRBV27|TRBJ2-1
CASSLIAGTGNEQFF
TGTGCCAGCAGTTTAATAGCGGGGACGGGGAATGAGCAGTTCTTC
>-|TRBD1|TRBV7-6|TRBJ2-5
CASKGVTGVETQYF
TGTGCCAGCAAGGGGGTAACAGGGGTCGAGACCCAGTACTTC
>-|-|TRBV7-3|TRBJ2-5
CASSLGAGITETQYF
TGTGCCAGCAGCTTAGGGGCAGGGATAACCGAGACCCAGTACTTC
>few|-|TRBV7-9|TRBJ2-2
CASSPHDTGELFF
TGTGCCAGCAGCCCCCACGACACCGGGGAGCTGTTTTTT
>many|-|TRBV5-1|TRBJ2-3
CASSLTGTSTDTQYF
TGCGCCAGCAGTCTAACAGGAACGAGCACAGATACGCAGTATTTT
>many|-|TRBV28|TRBJ2-2
CASSTIINTGELFF
TGTGCCAGCAGTACGATAATAAACACCGGGGAGCTGTTTTTT
>-|-|TRBV5-1|TRBJ1-1
CASSWTQGGTEAFF
TGCGCCAGCAGCTGGACACAGGGAGGAACTGAAGCTTTCTTT
>-|-|TRBV7-9|TRBJ2-3
CASSARRGATDTQYF
TGTGCCAGCAGCGCTCGTCGAGGGGCCACAGATACGCAGTATTTT
>many|TRBD2|TRBV6-1|TRBJ2-1
CASSEAIGREHNEQFF
TGTGCCAGCAGTGAAGCGATTGGGAGGGAACACAATGAGCAGTTCTTC
>many|TRBD1|TRBV30|TRBJ2-5
CAWSEGTGGRETQYF
TGTGCCTGGAGTGAAGGGACAGGGGGAAGGGAGACCCAGTACTTC
>-|TRBD2|TRBV5-1|TRBJ2-3
CASSTSGGTDTQYF
TGCGCCAGCAGCACTAGCGGGGGCACAGATACGCAGTATTTT
>-|TRBD1|TRBV30|TRBJ1-5
CAWGDRNQPQHF
TGTGCCTGGGGGGACAGAAATCAGCCCCAGCATTTT
>-|TRBD2|TRBV20-1|TRBJ2-1
CSARTSGSNEVFVDEQFF
TGCAGTGCTAGGACTAGCGGGAGTAATGAGGTCTTCGTCGATGAGCAGTTCTTC
>-|TRBD2|TRBV2|TRBJ2-6
CASSELGGSGSGANVLTF
TGTGCCAGCAGTGAATTGGGGGGGAGTGGCTCTGGGGCCAACGTCCTGACTTTC
>many|TRBD1|TRBV30|TRBJ2-6
CALTRRGQTYSGANVLTF
TGTGCCTTAACCCGACGGGGACAGACCTACTCTGGGGCCAACGTCCTGACTTTC
>-|-|TRBV20-1|TRBJ1-2
CSARGVYGYTF
TGCAGTGCTCGGGGGGTGTATGGCTACACCTTC
>many|TRBD1|TRBV27|TRBJ1-2
CASSLSEGQGTYGYTF
TGTGCCAGCAGTTTATCTGAAGGACAGGGGACTTATGGCTACACCTTC
>-|TRBD1|TRBV19|TRBJ2-7
CASSMWDRPYEQYF
TGTGCCAGTAGTATGTGGGACAGGCCTTACGAGCAGTACTTC
>-|TRBD1|TRBV30|TRBJ2-3
CAWRQDRAKDTQYF
TGTGCCTGGCGGCAGGACAGGGCGAAGGATACGCAGTATTTT
>many|-|TRBV12-3/TRBV12-4|TRBJ2-7
CASSSSDRATYEQYF
TGTGCCAGCAGTTCCTCGGACAGAGCAACCTACGAGCAGTACTTC
>-|-|TRBV7-2|TRBJ1-4
CASSLPSGAFLVEKLFF
TGTGCCAGCAGCCTACCGTCCGGTGCTTTTCTAGTGGAAAAACTGTTTTTT
>many|TRBD1|TRBV7-2|TRBJ2-3
CASSLYVTGDTQYF
TGTGCCAGCAGCTTATATGTGACAGGGGATACGCAGTATTTT
>many|-|TRBV5-1|TRBJ2-1
CASSYHSWTAEQFF
TGCGCCAGCAGCTACCATTCATGGACCGCTGAGCAGTTCTTC
>-|-|TRBV5-1|TRBJ2-5
CASSPDGPDQYF
TGCGCCAGCAGCCCCGACGGACCCGACCAGTACTTC
>many|TRBD2|TRBV7-2|TRBJ2-7
CASSFLLAGPSYEQYF
TGTGCCAGCAGCTTCCTCTTAGCGGGACCCTCCTACGAGCAGTACTTC
>-|-|TRBV20-1|TRBJ1-5
CSAPRTQGGHSNQPQHF
TGCAGTGCTCCCCGGACTCAGGGTGGTCATAGCAATCAGCCCCAGCATTTT
>many|-|TRBV5-1|TRBJ2-7
CASSLVSGSSGEQYF
TGCGCCAGCAGCTTGGTGTCTGGGAGCAGCGGAGAGCAGTACTTC
>-|-|TRBV27|TRBJ1-2
CASSTSGGPSTTGYTF
TGTGCCAGCAGCACGTCGGGGGGGCCGAGTACCACTGGCTACACCTTC
>few|TRBD1|TRBV5-5|TRBJ1-2
CASSQNPRTGYGYTF
TGTGCCAGCAGCCAGAATCCCCGGACAGGGTATGGCTACACCTTC
>many|-|TRBV5-5|TRBJ2-7
CASSWGREQYEQYF
TGTGCCAGCAGCTGGGGTAGGGAACAATACGAGCAGTACTTC
>many|TRBD1|TRBV11-1|TRBJ1-2
CASSSTSTGADGYTF
TGTGCCAGCAGCTCCACGTCGACAGGGGCGGATGGCTACACCTTC
>few|-|TRBV19|TRBJ2-2
CATNSLGTGELFF
TGTGCCACCAATAGCCTTGGGACCGGGGAGCTGTTTTTT
>-|-|TRBV6-2/TRBV6-3|TRBJ2-2
CASSYSHGNTGELFF
TGTGCCAGCAGTTACTCACATGGGAACACCGGGGAGCTGTTTTTT
>-|-|TRBV13|TRBJ2-7
CASSLGLGGRVEQYF
TGTGCCAGCAGCTTAGGCCTCGGGGGAAGGGTCGAGCAGTACTTC
>many|TRBD2|TRBV7-9|TRBJ2-5
CASSRSGLAEKETQYF
TGTGCCAGCAGCCGGTCGGGGCTAGCGGAGAAAGAGACCCAGTACTTC
>-|TRBD2|TRBV12-3/TRBV12-4|TRBJ2-5
CASSSGLAGGVQSETQYF
TGTGCCAGCAGTTCTGGACTAGCGGGAGGGGTACAATCCGAGACCCAGTACTTC
>few|-|TRBV7-9|TRBJ2-1
CASSLGQGLLNEQFF
TGTGCCAGCAGCTTAGGGCAGGGGCTTCTCAATGAGCAGTTCTTC
>many|-|TRBV5-6|TRBJ2-2
CASSWGRTGELFF
TGTGCCAGCAGCTGGGGACGGACCGGGGAGCTGTTTTTT
>few|-|TRBV28|TRBJ2-7
CASSLQGLPCEQYF
TGTGCCAGCAGTTTGCAGGGACTGCCCTGCGAGCAGTACTTC
>-|-|TRBV5-1|TRBJ2-2
CASSLTFESGELFF
TGCGCCAGCAGCTTGACCTTTGAGTCCGGGGAGCTGTTTTTT
>few|TRBD2|TRBV7-9|TRBJ2-3
CASTTSGRAADTQYF
TGTGCCAGCACCACTAGCGGGAGGGCCGCAGATACGCAGTATTTT
>many|TRBD2|TRBV12-3/TRBV12-4|TRBJ2-1
CASSSYRGLAGDEQFF
TGTGCCAGCAGTTCATATCGAGGACTAGCGGGAGATGAGCAGTTCTTC
>many|-|TRBV30|TRBJ2-2
CAWSDRRELFF
TGTGCCTGGAGCGACCGACGGGAGCTGTTTTTT
>-|-|TRBV5-4|TRBJ1-1
CASSISQGRGNTEAFF
TGTGCCAGCAGCATATCACAGGGACGGGGGAACACTGAAGCTTTCTTT
>-|TRBD1|TRBV9|TRBJ1-1
CASSVGTGNTEAFF
TGTGCCAGCAGCGTTGGGACAGGGAACACTGAAGCTTTCTTT
>few|TRBD2|TRBV6-2/TRBV6-3|TRBJ2-5
CASKLLAGGRQETQYF
TGTGCCAGCAAGCTCCTAGCGGGAGGCCGCCAAGAGACCCAGTACTTC
>few|TRBD2|TRBV6-5|TRBJ2-7
CASSYGLADEQYF
TGTGCCAGCAGTTACGGACTAGCCGACGAGCAGTACTTC
>many|TRBD1|TRBV5-1|TRBJ1-1
CASSRTGGSVNTEAFF
TGTGCCAGCAGCCGGACAGGGGGCTCCGTGAACACTGAAGCTTTCTTT
>few|-|TRBV5-1|TRBJ1-1
CASRGGDDSEAFF
TGCGCCAGCAGGGGGGGGGACGACAGTGAAGCTTTCTTT
>few|TRBD1|TRBV7-6|TRBJ2-6
CASSLAPGGAGANVLTF
TGTGCCAGCAGCTTAGCCCCAGGGGGCGCTGGGGCCAACGTCCTGACTTTC
>-|-|TRBV13|TRBJ1-2
CASSPKVIANYGYTF
TGTGCCAGCAGCCCTAAGGTGATAGCTAACTATGGCTACACCTTC